This TCR beta chain was identified in a study of blood T cell repertoires in COVID-19. Whole-study context: Samples came from the United States, Italy and Spain, spanning acute and convalescent COVID-19. In each case, the material was cDNA or gDNA derived from T cells, B-cell-depleted T cells, or PBMCs.

CDR3 size: 13 residues. Germline V lookup: CDR1 SGHNT, CDR2 YYREEE (reference sequence). The germline V and J ends were trimmed by 1 base and 4 bases, with 8 bases remaining between them. Original methodology: Reference gene primer amplification gave nucleated cell count estimates. Some clones are missing from TCRdb's copy, which holds only in-frame ones; the method was immunoSEQ multiplex PCR. V, J and clone size derive from that table, while D and trimming were established from the DNA sequence. The sample shows around 79,000 clones, about 87% of them seen only once. The TCR was taken from a human donor in a cohort sampled during active COVID-19. The sequenced sample consisted of peripheral blood. V usage is TRBV5-4 and J usage is TRBJ1-1; D call uncertain. CDR3 loop: CASSLRQATEAFF. DNA of the CDR3: TGTGCCAGCAGCTTGAGGCAGGCCACTGAAGCTTTCTTT.